The clone carrying this T cell receptor (beta chain) was seen repeatedly, ten times or more. Its antigen is unidentified. The data originate from a study of T cells in Graves' hyperthyroidism and ophthalmopathy. Study-level findings and limits: Before onset, ophthalmopathy was predicted by the model a median roughly 6.8 months earlier. Appearing also in blood were most of the thyroid clonotypes expanded above 0.001.

The CDR3 covers 15 residues. Trimming removed 2 bases at V and 3 bases at J, with 15 bases between. Germline V gene data show CDR1 as SGHRS and CDR2 as YFSETQ. TCR beta CDR3 region amplification was performed from RNA transcripts. When the TCR CDR3 underwent first-round RT-PCR, the HTBI primer set was used. TCRdb re-analysed the multiplex PCR reads in MiXCR, keeping a single row per CDR3 protein. Of about 250,000 distinct CDR3 sequences listed, approximately 21% were seen once; the top ten hold approximately 60%. This chain links TRBV5-1 with TRBJ2-7; weak D call: TRBD2 (5 bases). This clonotype was obtained from a man aged 30 to 39 with Graves' ophthalmopathy. The sample consisted of blood. Written as DNA, the CDR3 is TGCGCCAGCAGCTTTTCCGCCGGGGAGAGCTACGAGCAGTACTTC. Its protein is CASSFSAGESYEQYF. Full variable domain (missing parts from reference TRBV5-1 and TRBJ2-7): KAGVTQTPRYLIKTRGQQVTLSCSPISGHRSVSWYQQTPGQGLQFLFEYFSETQRNKGNFPGRFSGRQFSNSRSEMNVSTLELGDSALYLCASSFSAGESYEQYFGPGTRLTVT.